Listed below are T cell receptor beta chains from one sample, sequenced in a study of CD4+ T cells in melanoma. The table came from immunoSEQ multiplex PCR; TCRdb's copy has only in-frame clones and leaves some out. The data contain about 50,000 clones, approximately 89% of them singletons. Sequenced input: peripheral blood. Receptor source: a human donor with melanoma. The CDR3 runs from the conserved cysteine through the conserved F or W. The order of the fields is D gene, clone size, J gene, V gene, CDR3 DNA, CDR3 protein. D genes are given only for firm matches. Clone size is shown for a subset of rows, as once, few, many or a class of expanded clone.

-,-,TRBJ2-2,TRBV7-2,TGTGCCAGCAGCCCGCGACGACCCGGGGAGCTGTTTTTT,CASSPRRPGELFF
-,-,TRBJ1-1,TRBV4-1,TGCGCCAGCAGCCAAGAGGCCGGAAAGAACACTGAAGCTTTCTTT,CASSQEAGKNTEAFF
TRBD2,-,TRBJ2-1,TRBV19,TGTGCCAGTTTGGAGCGGGGGGGATACAATGAGCAGTTCTTC,CASLERGGYNEQFF
-,-,TRBJ2-7,TRBV7-9,TGTGCCAGCAGCGTATCCTACGAGCAGTACTTC,CASSVSYEQYF
-,-,TRBJ2-7,TRBV14,TGTGCCAGCAGCCAAGCGGGACCTTCCTACGAGCAGTACTTC,CASSQAGPSYEQYF
-,-,TRBJ2-7,TRBV7-2,TGTGCCAGCAGCTTAGCGATTGAGACAGACTCCTACGAGCAGTACTTC,CASSLAIETDSYEQYF
-,-,TRBJ2-7,TRBV7-2,TGTGCCAGCAGCTTAGAAAGCAGGGCGAAATTATACTTC,CASSLESRAKLYF
TRBD1,-,TRBJ2-1,TRBV12-5,TGTGCTAGTGCCCCCCGGGACAGGGGGCCTAATGAGCAGTTCTTC,CASAPRDRGPNEQFF
-,-,TRBJ1-1,TRBV11-2,TGTGCCAGCAGCTTAGATATTTCGGGCAGGGCCCTAAAAGCGGACACTGAAGCTTTCTTT,CASSLDISGRALKADTEAFF
TRBD2,-,TRBJ2-3,TRBV5-4,TGTGCCAGCAGCTCTGGTACGGGGGGGGGCACAGATACGCAGTATTTT,CASSSGTGGGTDTQYF
TRBD1,-,TRBJ2-7,TRBV4-2,TGTGCCAGCAGCCAAGAAGGGGCGGGACAGGGCTATTCCTACGAGCAGTACTTC,CASSQEGAGQGYSYEQYF
TRBD1,-,TRBJ2-1,TRBV28,TGTGCCAGCAGCTGGGACAGTAATGAGCAGTTCTTC,CASSWDSNEQFF
-,-,TRBJ1-1,TRBV29-1,TGCAGCGGATCGACAGGATTCACTGAAGCTTTCTTT,CSGSTGFTEAFF
-,-,TRBJ2-3,TRBV2,TGTGCCAGCAGACCCCCAGGGTTGCGGCGGACAGATACGCAGTATTTT,CASRPPGLRRTDTQYF
-,-,TRBJ2-1,TRBV7-2,TGTGCCAGCAGCTTAGGGGGTGGGGCCTGGAATGAGCAGTTCTTC,CASSLGGGAWNEQFF
-,-,TRBJ2-7,TRBV27,TGTGCCAGCAGCCCTCAGGGCTACGAGCAGTACTTC,CASSPQGYEQYF
TRBD1,-,TRBJ2-5,TRBV10-3,TGTGCCATCAGTGTGGACAGGGGGCAAGAGACCCAGTACTTC,CAISVDRGQETQYF
-,-,TRBJ1-1,TRBV5-1,TGCGCCAGCAGCCAGCCCGAAAGAGGGAACACTGAAGCTTTCTTT,CASSQPERGNTEAFF
-,-,TRBJ2-7,TRBV28,TGTGCCAGCAGCCGCGGCGGGGGCTCGAGCTCCTACGAGCAGTACTTC,CASSRGGGSSSYEQYF
-,-,TRBJ1-1,TRBV29-1,TGCAGCGTGACGGGGAACACTGAAGCTTTCTTT,CSVTGNTEAFF
-,-,TRBJ1-2,TRBV7-2,TGTGCCAGCAGCTCGACCTTCGCGGGGCCCGATGGCTACACCTTC,CASSSTFAGPDGYTF
-,few,TRBJ1-4,TRBV7-8,TGTGCCAGCAGCTTAGATCGTGAAAAACTGTTTTTT,CASSLDREKLFF
TRBD1,-,TRBJ1-1,TRBV19,TGTGCCAGTAGTATAGGGGACAGGGATATCAACACTGAAGCTTTCTTT,CASSIGDRDINTEAFF
-,-,TRBJ2-2,TRBV7-8,TGTGCCAGCAGCTTAGCTGACGGGAACGGGGAGCTGTTTTTT,CASSLADGNGELFF
TRBD1,-,TRBJ1-2,TRBV6-5,TGTGCCAGCAGGGGACAGGGGTTAGGCTACACCTTC,CASRGQGLGYTF
-,-,TRBJ2-7,TRBV5-6,TGTGCCAGCAGCCAGGGAATGGGGGACTACGAGCAGTACTTC,CASSQGMGDYEQYF
TRBD2,-,TRBJ2-1,TRBV5-4,TGTGCCACCACCTCGGGAGGGGCCCTCAACAATGAGCAGTTCTTC,CATTSGGALNNEQFF
-,-,TRBJ2-1,TRBV5-5,TGTGCCAGCACCTATTCAAATGGGGGGAATGAGCAGTTCTTC,CASTYSNGGNEQFF
-,-,TRBJ1-2,TRBV30,TGTGCCTGGAGCCCGTCCAGGGATGGCTACACCTTC,CAWSPSRDGYTF
-,-,TRBJ1-2,TRBV29-1,TGCAGCGTTGTGGAGGCCCAGGAGGGCTACACCTTC,CSVVEAQEGYTF
TRBD1,-,TRBJ1-6,TRBV5-8,TGTGCCAGCAGCCCGGACAGGGGTGGTTCACCCCTCCACTTT,CASSPDRGGSPLHF
-,-,TRBJ2-2,TRBV6-5,TGTGCCAGCATCCCGCGGCTCGCGAACACCGGGGAGCTGTTTTTT,CASIPRLANTGELFF
-,-,TRBJ2-3,TRBV7-2,TGTGCCAGCGCGGGAACCCTACGTACGCAGTATTTT,CASAGTLRTQYF
-,-,TRBJ1-6,TRBV10-3,TGTGCCATCACTGTCGGAGGACCCAACTCACCCCTCCACTTT,CAITVGGPNSPLHF
TRBD1,-,TRBJ2-7,TRBV15,TGTGCCACCAGCAGAGGAGTGTTGATGGGACAGTTCTCCTACGAGCAGTACTTC,CATSRGVLMGQFSYEQYF
TRBD1,-,TRBJ2-2,TRBV29-1,TGCAGCGTTGAGGTTGACAGGGCCCTTAACACCGGGGAGCTGTTTTTT,CSVEVDRALNTGELFF
TRBD1,-,TRBJ2-1,TRBV10-1,TGCGCCAGCAGCCTGAACAGGGGCGATGAGCAGTTCTTC,CASSLNRGDEQFF
-,-,TRBJ1-5,TRBV7-2,TGTGCCAGCAGCGCCCAGAGGGATCAGCCCCAGCATTTT,CASSAQRDQPQHF
-,-,TRBJ2-7,TRBV27,TGTGCCAGCAGTCCCTCCCCCTACGAGCAGTACTTC,CASSPSPYEQYF
-,-,TRBJ2-3,TRBV7-3,TGTGCCAGCAGCCCGGGATTCACAGATACGCAGTATTTT,CASSPGFTDTQYF
-,-,TRBJ2-1,TRBV5-5,TGTGCCAGCAGCTTGGAGTCAGCGGACGATGAGCAGTTCTTC,CASSLESADDEQFF
-,-,TRBJ2-5,TRBV27,TGTGCCAGCAGTTTTTTGGGGAACCAAGAGACCCAGTACTTC,CASSFLGNQETQYF
TRBD1,once,TRBJ1-5,TRBV18,TGTGCCAGCTCACCAAAGGGAGGGGACAGGGGTACACAGCCCCAGCATTTT,CASSPKGGDRGTQPQHF
-,-,TRBJ1-2,TRBV4-2,TGTGCCAGCAGCCAAGGGTTTGTTCTCTCGGACGGCCAAACTAACTATGGCTACACCTTC,CASSQGFVLSDGQTNYGYTF
-,few,TRBJ2-1,TRBV7-2,TGTGCCAGCAGCTTCGGGACCCGCCGGTTCTTC,CASSFGTRRFF
-,-,TRBJ2-7,TRBV28,TGTGCCAGCAGAAGCGCGGGGTCGCCTTACGAGCAGTACTTC,CASRSAGSPYEQYF
-,-,TRBJ1-2,TRBV5-1,TGCGCCAGCAGCTCACAGGGCGGGCTTGACTATGGCTACACCTTC,CASSSQGGLDYGYTF
-,-,TRBJ2-1,TRBV19,TGTGCCAGTAGTATTGGGACCTACAATGAGCAGTTCTTC,CASSIGTYNEQFF
-,-,TRBJ2-7,TRBV28,TGTGCCAGCAGTTTCGTAAGGGACTCCTACGAGCAGTACTTC,CASSFVRDSYEQYF
TRBD1,-,TRBJ1-5,TRBV30,TGTGCCTGGAGGTCGACAGGGGCTGTCAATCAGCCCCAGCATTTT,CAWRSTGAVNQPQHF
-,-,TRBJ2-7,TRBV30,TGTGCCTGGGGACGGCAGAGCTCCTACGAGCAGTACTTC,CAWGRQSSYEQYF
-,-,TRBJ1-1,TRBV29-1,TGCAGCGTTGTTTCTGGTGAAGCTTTCTTT,CSVVSGEAFF
-,-,TRBJ2-2,TRBV7-3,TGTGCCAGCAGCCTCCGTGGGCCGCAGAACACCGGGGAGCTGTTTTTT,CASSLRGPQNTGELFF
TRBD1,-,TRBJ1-2,TRBV7-9,TGTGCCAGCAGCTTCGGACAGGGTGCCTATGGCTACACCTTC,CASSFGQGAYGYTF
TRBD1,few,TRBJ1-5,TRBV30,TGTGCCTGGAGTGTACAGGGGCCGGGGCAGCCCCAGCATTTT,CAWSVQGPGQPQHF
TRBD2,-,TRBJ2-1,TRBV7-6,TGTGCCAGCAGCTTAAAGGCGGGAGAGTTCGATGAGCAGTTCTTC,CASSLKAGEFDEQFF
TRBD2,-,TRBJ2-5,TRBV7-2,TGTGCCAGCAGCTTTAGCGGGGGTCCACAGACCCAGTACTTC,CASSFSGGPQTQYF